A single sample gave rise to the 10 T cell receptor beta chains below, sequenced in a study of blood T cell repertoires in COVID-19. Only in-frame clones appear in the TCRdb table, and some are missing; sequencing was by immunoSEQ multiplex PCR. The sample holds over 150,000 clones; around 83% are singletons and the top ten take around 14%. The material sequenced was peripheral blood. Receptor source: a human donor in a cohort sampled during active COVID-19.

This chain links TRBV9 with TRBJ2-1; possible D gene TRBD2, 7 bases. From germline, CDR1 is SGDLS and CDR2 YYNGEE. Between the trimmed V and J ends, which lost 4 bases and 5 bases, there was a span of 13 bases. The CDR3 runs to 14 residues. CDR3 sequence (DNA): TGTGCCAGCAGCTTGGGGGGGCTCGACAATGAGCAGTTCTTC. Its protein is CASSLGGLDNEQFF.

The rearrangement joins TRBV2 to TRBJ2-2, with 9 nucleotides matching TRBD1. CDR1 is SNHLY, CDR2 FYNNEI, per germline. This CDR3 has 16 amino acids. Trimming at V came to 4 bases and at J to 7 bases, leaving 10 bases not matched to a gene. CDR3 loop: CASSGLTGGIGGELFF. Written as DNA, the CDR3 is TGTGCCAGCAGTGGCCTGACAGGGGGTATAGGCGGGGAGCTGTTTTTT.

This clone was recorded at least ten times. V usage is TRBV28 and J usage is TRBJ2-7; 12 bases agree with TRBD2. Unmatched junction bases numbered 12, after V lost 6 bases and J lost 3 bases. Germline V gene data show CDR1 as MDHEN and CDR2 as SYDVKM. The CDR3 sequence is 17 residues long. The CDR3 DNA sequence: TGTGCCAGCAGCCCAACCGGACTAGCGGGAAGGAACTACGAGCAGTACTTC. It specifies CASSPTGLAGRNYEQYF.

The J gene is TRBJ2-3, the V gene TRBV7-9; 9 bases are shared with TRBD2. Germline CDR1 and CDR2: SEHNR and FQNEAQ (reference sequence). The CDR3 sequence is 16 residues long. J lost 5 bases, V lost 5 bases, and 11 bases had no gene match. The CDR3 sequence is CASSQRVSGRKDTQYF. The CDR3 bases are TGTGCCAGCAGCCAAAGGGTTAGCGGGAGAAAAGATACGCAGTATTTT. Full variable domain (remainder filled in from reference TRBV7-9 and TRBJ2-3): DTGVSQNPRHKITKRGQNVTFRCDPISEHNRLYWYRQTLGQGPEFLTYFQNEAQLEKSRLLSDRFSAERPKGSFSTLEIQRTEQGDSAMYLCASSQRVSGRKDTQYFGPGTRLTVL.

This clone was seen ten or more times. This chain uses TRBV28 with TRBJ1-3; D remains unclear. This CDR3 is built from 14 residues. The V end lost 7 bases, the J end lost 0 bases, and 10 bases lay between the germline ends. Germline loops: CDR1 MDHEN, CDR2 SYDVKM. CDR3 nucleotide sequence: TGTGCCAGCAATACGGGGAGCTCTGGAAACACCATATATTTT. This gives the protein CASNTGSSGNTIYF.

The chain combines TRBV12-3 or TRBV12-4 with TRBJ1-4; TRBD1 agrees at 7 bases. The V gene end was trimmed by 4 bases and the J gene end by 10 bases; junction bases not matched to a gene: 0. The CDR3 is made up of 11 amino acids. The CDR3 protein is CASSSGGKLFF. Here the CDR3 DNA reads TGTGCCAGCAGTTCAGGGGGAAAACTGTTTTTT.

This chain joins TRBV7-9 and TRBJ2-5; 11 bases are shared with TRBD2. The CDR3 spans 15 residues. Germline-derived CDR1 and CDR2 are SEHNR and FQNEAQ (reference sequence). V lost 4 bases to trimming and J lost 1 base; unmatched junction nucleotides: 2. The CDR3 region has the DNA TGTGCCAGCAGCTGGGGACTAGCGGTCCAAGAGACCCAGTACTTC. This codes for CASSWGLAVQETQYF.

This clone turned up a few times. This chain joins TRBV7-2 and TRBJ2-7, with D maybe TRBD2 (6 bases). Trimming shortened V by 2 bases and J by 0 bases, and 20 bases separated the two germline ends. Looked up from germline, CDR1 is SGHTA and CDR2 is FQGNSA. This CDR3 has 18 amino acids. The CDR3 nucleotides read TGTGCCAGCAGCTTACTGCCCCCCGAGGTCGGGAGCTCCTACGAGCAGTACTTC. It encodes CASSLLPPEVGSSYEQYF.

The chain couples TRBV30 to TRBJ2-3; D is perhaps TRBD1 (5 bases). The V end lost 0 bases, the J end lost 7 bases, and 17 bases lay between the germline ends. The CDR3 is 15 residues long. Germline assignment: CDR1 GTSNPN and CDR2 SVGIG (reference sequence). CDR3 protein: CAWSVQGQGRNTQYF. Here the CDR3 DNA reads TGTGCCTGGAGTGTACAAGGTCAGGGCAGGAATACGCAGTATTTT.

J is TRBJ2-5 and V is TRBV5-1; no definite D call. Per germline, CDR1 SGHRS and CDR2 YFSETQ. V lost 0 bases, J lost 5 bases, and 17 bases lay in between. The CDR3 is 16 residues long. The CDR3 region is CASSLGLDTHGETQYF. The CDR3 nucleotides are TGCGCCAGCAGCTTGGGACTGGATACGCACGGGGAGACCCAGTACTTC.